This T cell receptor beta chain appears in the sequencing data of a study of blood T cell repertoires in COVID-19. Overall study: Donors in the United States, Italy and Spain gave samples during acute or convalescent COVID-19.

Trimming removed 7 bases from V and 5 bases from J, with 20 bases in between. This CDR3 contains 15 residues. Per the germline V gene, CDR1 is SGHTA and CDR2 is FQGNSA. Authors' methods: Amplified reference gene primers provided the basis for estimating nucleated cell counts. The assay was immunoSEQ multiplex PCR, and TCRdb's table has in-frame clones only and misses some. D and trimming come from the DNA, and the V and J calls and clone size come from that table. In the table there are tens of thousands of clones, 90% of which are singletons. The source material was peripheral blood. The origin of this receptor is a man aged 45-65 years with COVID-19, enrolled during active disease. The chain carries TRBV7-2 and TRBJ1-1, with a weak D call TRBD1 (6 bases). The CDR3 DNA reads as TGTGCCAGCACAAACGTGGGGGGGCCGATGACTGAAGCTTTCTTT. Residues: CASTNVGGPMTEAFF.